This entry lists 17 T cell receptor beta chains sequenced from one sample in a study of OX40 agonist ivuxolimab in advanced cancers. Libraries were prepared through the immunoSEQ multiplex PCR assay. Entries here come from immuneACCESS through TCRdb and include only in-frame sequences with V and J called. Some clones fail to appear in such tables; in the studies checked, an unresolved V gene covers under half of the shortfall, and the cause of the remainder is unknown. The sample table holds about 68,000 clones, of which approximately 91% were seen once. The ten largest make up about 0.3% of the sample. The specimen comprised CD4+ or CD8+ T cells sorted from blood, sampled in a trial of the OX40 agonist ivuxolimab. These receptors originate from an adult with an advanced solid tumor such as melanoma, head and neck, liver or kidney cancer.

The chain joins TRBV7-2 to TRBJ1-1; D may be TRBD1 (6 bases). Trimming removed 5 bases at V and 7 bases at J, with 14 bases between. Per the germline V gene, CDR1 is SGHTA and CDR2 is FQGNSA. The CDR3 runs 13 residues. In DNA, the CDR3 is TGTGCCAGCAGCCGCCAGGGGATCGGTGAAGCTTTCTTT. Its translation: CASSRQGIGEAFF.

CDR3 protein: CSVGLGGSIIEQFF. CDR3 nucleotides: TGCAGCGTTGGCTTGGGCGGGAGTATAATTGAGCAGTTCTTC. The V call is TRBV29-1, the J call TRBJ2-1; 7 bases are shared with TRBD2. This CDR3 has 14 residues. Trimming took 4 bases from V and 9 from J; bases not matched to a gene: 12. Germline V gene data show CDR1 as SQVTM and CDR2 as ANQGSEA.

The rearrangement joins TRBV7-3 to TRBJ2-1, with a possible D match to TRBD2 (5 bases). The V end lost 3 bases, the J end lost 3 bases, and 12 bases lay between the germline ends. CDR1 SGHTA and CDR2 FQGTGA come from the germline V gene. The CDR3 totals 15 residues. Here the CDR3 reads CASSLRAGLYNEQFF. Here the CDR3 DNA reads TGTGCCAGCAGCTTGCGGGCAGGACTCTACAATGAGCAGTTCTTC.

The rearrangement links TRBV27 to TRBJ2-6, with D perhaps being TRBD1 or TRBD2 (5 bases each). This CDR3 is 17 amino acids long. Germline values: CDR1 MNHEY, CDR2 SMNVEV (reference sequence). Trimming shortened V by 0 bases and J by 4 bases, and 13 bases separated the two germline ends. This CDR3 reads CASSLSAGAAGANVLTF. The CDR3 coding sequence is TGTGCCAGCAGTTTATCTGCCGGGGCAGCCGGGGCCAACGTCCTGACTTTC.

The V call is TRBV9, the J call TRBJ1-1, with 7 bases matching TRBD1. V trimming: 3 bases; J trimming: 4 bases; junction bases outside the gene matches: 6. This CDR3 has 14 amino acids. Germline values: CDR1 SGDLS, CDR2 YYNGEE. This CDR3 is CASSAFRGGTEAFF. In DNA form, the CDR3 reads TGTGCCAGCAGCGCCTTCAGGGGGGGCACTGAAGCTTTCTTT.

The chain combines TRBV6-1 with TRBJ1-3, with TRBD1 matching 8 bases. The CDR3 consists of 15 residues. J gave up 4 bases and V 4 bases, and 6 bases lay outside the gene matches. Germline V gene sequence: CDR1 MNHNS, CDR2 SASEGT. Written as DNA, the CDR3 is TGTGCCAGCAGTGCTCTGACAGGGGTCGGAAACACCATATATTTT. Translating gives CASSALTGVGNTIYF.

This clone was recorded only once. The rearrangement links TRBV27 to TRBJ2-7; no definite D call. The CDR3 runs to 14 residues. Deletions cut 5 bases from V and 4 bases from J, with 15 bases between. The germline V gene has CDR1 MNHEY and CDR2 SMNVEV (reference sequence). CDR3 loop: CASSPRDPRYEQYF. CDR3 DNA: TGTGCCAGCAGTCCACGAGACCCACGGTACGAGCAGTACTTC.

CDR3 region: CASSLTGFLSYEQYF. CDR3 DNA sequence: TGTGCCAGCAGTCTTACAGGGTTTTTATCCTACGAGCAGTACTTC. V gene TRBV28 combines with J gene TRBJ2-7; possibly TRBD1 for D (6 bases). The germline V and J ends were trimmed by 5 bases and 1 base, with 15 bases remaining between them. Germline V gene data show CDR1 as MDHEN and CDR2 as SYDVKM. The CDR3 totals 15 residues.

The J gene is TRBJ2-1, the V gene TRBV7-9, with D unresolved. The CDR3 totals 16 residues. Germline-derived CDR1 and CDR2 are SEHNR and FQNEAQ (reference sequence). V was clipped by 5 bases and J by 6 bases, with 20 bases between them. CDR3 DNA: TGTGCCAGCAGCCAGAGTACAGCCGGTCGCTCCAATGAGCAGTTCTTC. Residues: CASSQSTAGRSNEQFF.

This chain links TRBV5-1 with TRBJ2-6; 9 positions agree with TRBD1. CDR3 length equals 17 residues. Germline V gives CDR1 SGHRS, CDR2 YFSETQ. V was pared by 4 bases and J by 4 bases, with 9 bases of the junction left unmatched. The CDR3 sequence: CASSKDRGAGGANVLTF. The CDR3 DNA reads TGCGCCAGCAGCAAGGACAGGGGCGCGGGAGGGGCCAACGTCCTGACTTTC. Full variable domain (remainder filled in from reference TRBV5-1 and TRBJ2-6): KAGVTQTPRYLIKTRGQQVTLSCSPISGHRSVSWYQQTPGQGLQFLFEYFSETQRNKGNFPGRFSGRQFSNSRSEMNVSTLELGDSALYLCASSKDRGAGGANVLTFGAGSRLTVL.

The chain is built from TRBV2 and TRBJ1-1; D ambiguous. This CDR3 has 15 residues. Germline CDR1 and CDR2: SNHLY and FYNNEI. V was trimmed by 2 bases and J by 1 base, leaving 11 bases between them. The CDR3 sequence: CASSENQPTNTEAFF. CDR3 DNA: TGTGCCAGCAGTGAAAATCAACCTACGAACACTGAAGCTTTCTTT.

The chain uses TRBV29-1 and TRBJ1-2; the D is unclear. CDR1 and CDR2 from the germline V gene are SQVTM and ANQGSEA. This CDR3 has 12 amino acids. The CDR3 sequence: CRAGEGFYGYTF. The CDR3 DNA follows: TGCAGGGCCGGGGAGGGCTTCTATGGCTACACCTTC.

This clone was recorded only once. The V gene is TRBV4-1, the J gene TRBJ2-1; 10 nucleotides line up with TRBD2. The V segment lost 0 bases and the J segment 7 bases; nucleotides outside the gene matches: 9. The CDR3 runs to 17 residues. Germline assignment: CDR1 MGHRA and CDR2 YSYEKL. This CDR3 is CASSQERLAGAENEQFF. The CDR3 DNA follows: TGCGCCAGCAGCCAAGAAAGGCTAGCGGGAGCTGAAAATGAGCAGTTCTTC.

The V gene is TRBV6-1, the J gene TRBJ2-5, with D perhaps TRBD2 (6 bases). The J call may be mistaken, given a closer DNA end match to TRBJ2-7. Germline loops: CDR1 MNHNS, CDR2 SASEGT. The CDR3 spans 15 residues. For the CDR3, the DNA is TGTGCCAGCAGGGTTCCCGGGGGAAGCTCCTACGAGCAGTACTTC. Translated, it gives CASRVPGGSSYEQYF.

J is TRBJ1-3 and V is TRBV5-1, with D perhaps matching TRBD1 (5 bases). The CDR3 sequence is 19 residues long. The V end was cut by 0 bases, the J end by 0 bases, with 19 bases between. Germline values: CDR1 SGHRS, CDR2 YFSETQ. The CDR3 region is CASSLGGTSPSFSGNTIYF. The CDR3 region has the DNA TGCGCCAGCAGCTTGGGGGGGACTAGCCCGAGTTTCTCTGGAAACACCATATATTTT.

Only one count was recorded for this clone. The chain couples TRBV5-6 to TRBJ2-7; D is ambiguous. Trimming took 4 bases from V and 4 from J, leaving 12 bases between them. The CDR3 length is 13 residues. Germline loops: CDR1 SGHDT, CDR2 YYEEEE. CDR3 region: CASSQGAAYEQYF. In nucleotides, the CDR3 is TGTGCCAGCAGCCAAGGAGCAGCTTACGAGCAGTACTTC.

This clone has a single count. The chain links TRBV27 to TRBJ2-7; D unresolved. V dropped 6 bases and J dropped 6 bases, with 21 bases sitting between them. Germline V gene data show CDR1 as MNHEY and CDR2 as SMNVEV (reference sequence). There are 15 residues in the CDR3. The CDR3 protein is CASSRTGRRFSEQYF. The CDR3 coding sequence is TGTGCCAGCAGCCGAACCGGGCGCCGCTTCTCCGAGCAGTACTTC.